Described below is a single TCR beta chain sequence and its context. The antigen is unknown. The entry originates in a study of vaccination and CD4 T cells after COVID-19. CD4+ T cells that had been cultured provided DNA sequenced with the Oncomine TCR Beta short-read assay. TCRdb re-called the PCR reads with MiXCR, one entry per CDR3 protein. This sample has roughly 10,000 distinct CDR3 sequences, with about 60% found just once. Treatment: approximately nine-day PBMC culture with coronavirus spike peptide pools or control peptides (ViraFEST assay). Cultures got half-medium changes with IL-2 on days 3 and 7. The CDR3 spans 15 residues. The germline CDR1 and CDR2 sequences are MNHEY and SVGEGT. J gave up 2 bases and V 6 bases, and 8 bases lay outside the gene matches.

The specimen sequenced was CD4+ T cells from blood, cultured in vitro. The chain joins TRBV6-2 or TRBV6-3 to TRBJ2-7, with TRBD2 matching 9 bases. This receptor was obtained from a human donor who had recovered from COVID-19. CDR3 sequence reads: CASRGAGGSAYEQYF. Written as DNA, the CDR3 is TGTGCCAGCAGGGGAGCGGGGGGTAGCGCCTACGAGCAGTACTTC.